Presented here are 17 T cell receptor beta chains from one specimen sequenced in a study of T cells after yellow fever vaccination. TCRdb analysed the 5' RACE reads with MiXCR anew, one entry per CDR3 protein. The data contain fewer than 350,000 distinct CDR3 sequences, approximately 4% of them seen just once; the ten biggest clones take up just under 20%. The sequences come from PBMCs, collected 15 days after the yellow fever booster vaccination. The receptors were sampled from a man between 18 and 35 years old who received the YFV17D yellow fever vaccine.

This clonotype was seen many times. The chain employs TRBV7-2 and TRBJ2-1; the D gene is possibly TRBD2 (6 bases). CDR3 length: 15 residues. The germline V gene has CDR1 SGHTA and CDR2 FQGNSA. Deletions cut 2 bases from V and 2 bases from J, with 10 bases between. The CDR3 DNA reads as TGTGCCAGCAGCTTAACGGGGGAAACCTACAATGAGCAGTTCTTC. It is translated as CASSLTGETYNEQFF.

The chain carries TRBV5-4 and TRBJ2-2, with 8 positions matching TRBD2. The CDR3 covers 14 residues. Losses at the gene ends were 3 bases for V and 8 bases for J; bases not matched to a gene: 6. From germline, CDR1 is SGHNT and CDR2 YYREEE (reference sequence). The CDR3 coding sequence is TGTGCCAGCAGCTCAGGACTAGCCGATGGGGAGCTGTTTTTT. This translates into CASSSGLADGELFF. Using reference TRBV5-4 and TRBJ2-2 for the parts outside the CDR3, the full variable domain is ETGVTQSPTHLIKTRGQQVTLRCSSQSGHNTVSWYQQALGQGPQFIFQYYREEENGRGNFPPRFSGLQFPNYSSELNVNALELDDSALYLCASSSGLADGELFFGEGSRLTVL.

This clonotype was detected ten times or more. The chain uses TRBV6-2 or TRBV6-3 and TRBJ2-7; TRBD2 matches at 9 bases. The ends lost 7 bases at V and 3 bases at J; junction bases unmatched: 10. The CDR3 covers 15 residues. Germline lookup yields CDR1 MNHEY and CDR2 SVGEGT. The CDR3 here is CASIPSPAGGYEQYF. CDR3 DNA sequence: TGTGCCAGCATTCCGTCCCCAGCGGGGGGCTACGAGCAGTACTTC.

At least ten counts were recorded for this clonotype. The rearrangement uses TRBV4-1 and TRBJ2-2; tentative D call: TRBD1 (5 bases). V was clipped by 0 bases and J by 5 bases, with 13 bases between them. Germline-derived CDR1 and CDR2 are MGHRA and YSYEKL. The CDR3 has 16 residues. Here the CDR3 reads CASSQDARRQTGELFF. The DNA of the CDR3 is TGCGCCAGCAGCCAAGACGCTCGGCGACAGACCGGGGAGCTGTTTTTT.

This clonotype was recorded at least ten times. J is TRBJ2-1 and V is TRBV11-2; 8 bases agree with TRBD1. The CDR3 is made up of 15 amino acids. The germline V gene has CDR1 SGHAT and CDR2 FQNNGV. V was pared by 8 bases and J by 1 base, with 7 bases of the junction left unmatched. The CDR3 nucleotides are TGTGCCAGCCGGCAGGGGGCGGTGTCCTACAATGAGCAGTTCTTC. This gives the protein CASRQGAVSYNEQFF.

This clonotype was counted at least ten times. V and J are TRBV13 and TRBJ2-1, with 7 bases identical to TRBD2. From germline, CDR1 is PRHDT and CDR2 FYEKMQ (reference sequence). This CDR3 is 13 amino acids long. V lost 6 bases, J lost 6 bases, and 5 bases stayed unmatched. The CDR3 here is CASRDGGINEQFF. The CDR3 nucleotides are TGTGCCAGCAGAGACGGGGGGATCAATGAGCAGTTCTTC. Combining the CDR3 with reference TRBV13 and TRBJ2-1 gives the whole variable domain AAGVIQSPRHLIKEKRETATLKCYPIPRHDTVYWYQQGPGQDPQFLISFYEKMQSDKGSIPDRFSAQQFSDYHSELNMSSLELGDSALYFCASRDGGINEQFFGPGTRLTVL.

The chain is built from TRBV2 and TRBJ1-2; 8 bases align to TRBD1. Germline V gene data show CDR1 as SNHLY and CDR2 as FYNNEI. This CDR3 has 12 amino acids. The V and J ends lost 10 bases and 6 bases, in that order; junction bases with no gene match: 7. Written as DNA, the CDR3 is TGTGCCATACGGACAGGGCCCAATGGCTACACCTTC. Its protein product is CAIRTGPNGYTF.

The table lists this clonotype with many counts. The chain combines TRBV7-2 with TRBJ2-5; a weak D match, TRBD2 (5 bases). Germline CDR1 SGHTA, CDR2 FQGNSA. The CDR3 is made up of 16 amino acids. The V end was cut by 1 base, the J end by 3 bases, with 15 bases between. CDR3 in DNA: TGTGCCAGCAGCTTAGTACCCAGCGGAGAGAAAGAGACCCAGTACTTC. Its translation: CASSLVPSGEKETQYF.

This chain connects TRBV4-1 to TRBJ2-7; D is unresolved. The CDR3 runs 16 residues. Germline lookup yields CDR1 MGHRA and CDR2 YSYEKL. The V end lost 1 base, the J end lost 1 base, and 14 bases lay between the germline ends. For the CDR3, the DNA is TGCGCCAGCAGCCAAGTCGTAGATAGTCGGTCCTACGAGCAGTACTTC. Translated: CASSQVVDSRSYEQYF.

This clonotype was seen ten or more times. The V call is TRBV9, the J call TRBJ2-5, with 7 bases identical to TRBD2. CDR1 and CDR2 (germline): SGDLS, YYNGEE. This CDR3 has 15 residues. V lost 5 bases and J lost 3; bases outside the gene matches: 10. The CDR3 DNA follows: TGTGCCAGCAGACCCGGTTGGGGGGGTGAAGAGACCCAGTACTTC. Translating gives CASRPGWGGEETQYF.

The rearrangement uses TRBV6-5 and TRBJ1-1; 7 nucleotides line up with TRBD1. Germline CDR1 reads MNHEY; CDR2 reads SVGAGI. The CDR3 is 12 amino acids. Trimming at V came to 6 bases and at J to 5 bases, leaving 3 bases not matched to a gene. This CDR3 is CASRGTATEAFF. The CDR3 DNA is TGTGCCAGCAGAGGGACAGCGACTGAAGCTTTCTTT.

This clonotype was observed many times. The chain recombines TRBV7-8 with TRBJ2-7, with a weak D call TRBD2 (5 bases). The germline CDR1 and CDR2 sequences are SGHVS and FQNEAQ. The CDR3 covers 14 residues. The V end lost 6 bases, the J end lost 0 bases, and 12 bases lay between the germline ends. This CDR3 reads CASRISLASYEQYV. CDR3 in DNA: TGTGCCAGCAGAATTAGCCTAGCCTCCTACGAGCAGTACGTC.

The chain employs TRBV3-1 and TRBJ2-1, with D unresolved. CDR3 size: 12 residues. The V gene lost 0 bases and the J gene lost 9 bases, with 6 bases spanning the gap. Germline CDR1 is LGHDT and CDR2 is YNNKEL (reference sequence). The CDR3: CASSQDSGEQFF. The CDR3 nucleotides are TGTGCCAGCAGCCAAGATTCAGGTGAGCAGTTCTTC.

The chain is built from TRBV15 and TRBJ2-2; the D gene is possibly TRBD2 (6 bases). The CDR3 contains 19 residues. V was clipped by 4 bases and J by 7 bases, with 28 bases between them. Germline assignment: CDR1 LNHNV and CDR2 YYDKDF (reference sequence). CDR3 region: CATSILPGRQRAQGGELFF. CDR3 DNA: TGTGCCACCAGCATCCTCCCGGGCCGGCAGCGGGCCCAGGGCGGGGAGCTGTTTTTT.

This clonotype was found many times. The chain employs TRBV6-1 and TRBJ2-3; TRBD1 agrees at 8 bases. Germline V gene data show CDR1 as MNHNS and CDR2 as SASEGT. CDR3 size: 14 residues. Trimming cost V 1 base and J 12 bases; bases outside gene matches: 9. The CDR3 bases are TGTGCCAGCAGTGAAGTAATTAGGGCAGGGGGCCAGTATTTT. Protein product: CASSEVIRAGGQYF.

This clonotype was observed a handful of times. The V call is TRBV5-1, the J call TRBJ2-5; 9 bases map to TRBD1. Germline-derived CDR1 and CDR2 are SGHRS and YFSETQ. Unmatched junction bases numbered 11, after V lost 4 bases and J lost 4 bases. This CDR3 comprises 16 residues. CDR3: CASSPGTGWLAETQYF. In nucleotides, the CDR3 is TGCGCCAGCAGCCCAGGGACAGGGTGGTTAGCAGAGACCCAGTACTTC.

This clonotype was observed at least ten times. The genes are TRBV27 and TRBJ2-2; D not certain. Germline-derived CDR1 and CDR2 are MNHEY and SMNVEV (reference sequence). The V gene lost 7 bases and the J gene lost 1 base, with 10 bases spanning the gap. The CDR3 is 14 amino acids. This CDR3 reads CASTTGVNTGELFF. In DNA, the CDR3 is TGTGCCAGCACTACTGGGGTGAACACCGGGGAGCTGTTTTTT.